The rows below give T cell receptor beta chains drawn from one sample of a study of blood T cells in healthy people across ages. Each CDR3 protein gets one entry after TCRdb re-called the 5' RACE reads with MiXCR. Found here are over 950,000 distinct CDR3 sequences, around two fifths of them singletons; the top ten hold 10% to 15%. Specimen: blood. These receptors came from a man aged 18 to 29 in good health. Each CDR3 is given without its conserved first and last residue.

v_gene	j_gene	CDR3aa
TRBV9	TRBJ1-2	ASSTQTGNYGYT
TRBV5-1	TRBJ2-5	ASSPGTDYQETQY
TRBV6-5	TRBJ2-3	ASSSTGSADTQY
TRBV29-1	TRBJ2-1	SVEDLVGLLSYNEQF
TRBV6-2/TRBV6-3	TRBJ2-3	ASGKGAGQVTDTQY
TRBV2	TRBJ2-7	ASSVGQVWSYEQY
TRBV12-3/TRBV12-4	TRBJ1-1	ASSNGQMNTEAF
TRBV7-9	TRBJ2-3	ASSLTLSTDTQY
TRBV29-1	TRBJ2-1	SVELGDRGNEQF
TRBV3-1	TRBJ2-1	ASSPGTGGFDEQF
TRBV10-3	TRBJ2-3	AIGPGEADTQY
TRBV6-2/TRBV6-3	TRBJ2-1	ASSYPGTSDNEQF
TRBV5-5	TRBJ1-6	ASSLYGGQYNSPLH
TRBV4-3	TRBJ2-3	ASSQDRGGIADTQY
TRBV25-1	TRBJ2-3	ASSEYKGSTDTQY
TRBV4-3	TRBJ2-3	ASSQDSSGATTDTQY
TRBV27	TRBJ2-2	ASSLSMGRGTGELF
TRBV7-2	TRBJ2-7	ASSLGGLAFGYEQY
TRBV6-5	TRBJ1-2	ASSSLQNYAYYGYT
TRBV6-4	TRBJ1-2	ASKGGKSDGYT
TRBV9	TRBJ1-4	ASSASGTMGEKLF
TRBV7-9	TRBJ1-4	ASSLVAGANEKLF
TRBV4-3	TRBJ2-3	ASSQTLLAGAADTQY
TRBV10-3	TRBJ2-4	AISEGTLAKNIQY
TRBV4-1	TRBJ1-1	ASSQGEPRSFEAF
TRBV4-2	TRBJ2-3	ASSQETGGPTDTQY
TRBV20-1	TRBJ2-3	SARASGYTDTQY